The 8 T cell receptor delta chains listed next were all sequenced from one sample in a study of γδ T cells in repeated Plasmodium falciparum infection. TCRdb fed the multiplex PCR reads into CATT to redo clone calling. The sample lists about 93,000 delta-chain clones; 0.98% were seen once. Bulk repertoires came from Vgamma9/Vdelta2+ or Vdelta2-negative gammadelta T cells flow-sorted from PBMC. The sequenced sample was gamma-delta T cells from blood. The receptor set was obtained from a pool of human donors (malaria-infected and uninfected, not separated).

This clone has a handful of counts. This likely stems from a read error, as it lies one base from a far larger clone. At the DNA level, this CDR3 is encoded by other sequences in the same sample as well. The V gene call is TRDV2, and the J gene call is absent; TRDD3, as called in the table, went unchecked against the DNA. Germline lookup yields CDR1 GEAIGNYY and CDR2 EKD. This CDR3 contains 21 residues. The CDR3 reads CACDRCLPTTGGYRSTDKLIF. The CDR3 DNA follows: TGTGCCTGTGATCGGTGCCTTCCTACTACTGGGGGATACAGGTCCACCGATAAGCTCATCTTT.

Of note for this clone: A read error is the likely source, as a far larger clone sits one nucleotide away. Other DNA sequences of this sample code for an identical CDR3. The V gene corresponds to TRDV2; no J gene was called; the table's D call TRDD3 went unverified against the DNA. The CDR3 has 16 amino acids. CDR1 is GEAIGNYY, CDR2 EKD, per germline. The CDR3 loop is CACDTVGGGPTDKLIF. The CDR3 DNA is TGTGCCTGTGACACGGTGGGAGGGGGACCCACCGATAAACTTATCTTT.

Ten or more counts support this clone. TCRdb pairs this DNA with a much larger clone's protein that differs at residue 3, likely a read error; the protein shown was translated from the DNA. This chain links TRDV3 with TRDJ1; 10 bases map to TRDD3. This CDR3 comprises 16 residues. Germline CDR1 reads TVYSNPD; CDR2 reads GDNSRS (reference sequence). V lost 5 bases to trimming and J lost 1 base; unmatched junction nucleotides: 13. The CDR3 nucleotides read TGTGCCCTTACCTTCCCTTGGGGGATACCCACCGATAAACTCATCTTT. This sequence encodes CALTFPWGIPTDKLIF.

As concerns this clone: A far larger clone is only one base removed, so a read error is likely. This same CDR3 is encoded by further DNA sequences in the sample. V usage is TRDV2 and J usage is TRDJ1; no reliable D call. Since TCRdb gives no J gene, matching the DNA to germline was used here to assign it. Germline CDR1 is GEAIGNYY and CDR2 is EKD. The CDR3 contains 15 residues. The CDR3: CACDTGAGYTDKLIF. In DNA, the CDR3 is TGTGCCTGCGACACAGGGGCTGGCTACACCGATAAACTCATCTTT.

This clone was counted a few times. TCRdb's listed protein matches a much larger clone and diverges from this DNA's translation at residue 8, likely through a read error; the protein shown comes from the DNA. V and J are TRDV2 and TRDJ1, with 9 bases matching TRDD3. The J gene comes from matching the DNA to germline here; TCRdb lacks it. The CDR3 consists of 21 residues. CDR1 is GEAIGNYY, CDR2 EKD, per germline. Germline trimming cut 1 base from V and 5 bases from J; bases unmatched to any gene: 25. CDR3 nucleotides: TGTGCCTGTGACACACTACGTCCCGGCGTACTGGGGGACACGGCGGGTGATAAACTCATCTTT. As protein: CACDTLRPGVLGDTAGDKLIF.

This clone has more than one count but fewer than ten. This clone may be a read error of a much larger clone one base away. The sample carries other DNA sequences with the same CDR3. The V call is TRDV1, the J call TRDJ1; 12 bases line up with TRDD3. The CDR3 extends over 25 amino acids. CDR1 is TSWWSYY and CDR2 is QGS in the germline V gene. The CDR3 sequence: CALGELSSGRRTLGDTLLYTDKLIF. Written as DNA, the CDR3 is TGTGCCCTTGGGGAACTTTCCTCCGGTCGTCGAACTCTGGGGGATACGCTCCTGTACACCGATAAACTCATCTTT.

As to this clone: A single base is all that separates this from a far larger clone, so a read error is likely. The sample has other DNA sequences that encode this CDR3 too. V gene assignment gives TRDV1, but the J gene was left uncalled; the table's D call, TRDD3, has no DNA check behind it. The V gene's germline CDR1 is TSWWSYY and CDR2 QGS. The CDR3 totals 21 residues. CDR3 sequence (DNA): TGTGCTCTTGGGGAACGGGGGGGCCCTACTTATACTGGTTATATCCCTGGGGAACTTATCTTT. It is translated as CALGERGGPTYTGYIPGELIF.

The table lists this clone with a few counts. The TCRdb protein comes from a much larger clone and disagrees with this DNA's translation at residue 3, likely due to a read error; the protein given here is derived from the DNA. The chain couples TRDV2 to TRDJ3; 9 nucleotides line up with TRDD3. Here the J gene was assigned by germline matching of the DNA, as TCRdb has none. Looked up from germline, CDR1 is GEAIGNYY and CDR2 is EKD. This CDR3 is 20 amino acids long. The CDR3 DNA follows: TGTGCCCGTGACACCGTACTGGGGGACCGGAGCTCCTGGGACACCCGACAGATGTTTTTC. Encoded protein: CARDTVLGDRSSWDTRQMFF.